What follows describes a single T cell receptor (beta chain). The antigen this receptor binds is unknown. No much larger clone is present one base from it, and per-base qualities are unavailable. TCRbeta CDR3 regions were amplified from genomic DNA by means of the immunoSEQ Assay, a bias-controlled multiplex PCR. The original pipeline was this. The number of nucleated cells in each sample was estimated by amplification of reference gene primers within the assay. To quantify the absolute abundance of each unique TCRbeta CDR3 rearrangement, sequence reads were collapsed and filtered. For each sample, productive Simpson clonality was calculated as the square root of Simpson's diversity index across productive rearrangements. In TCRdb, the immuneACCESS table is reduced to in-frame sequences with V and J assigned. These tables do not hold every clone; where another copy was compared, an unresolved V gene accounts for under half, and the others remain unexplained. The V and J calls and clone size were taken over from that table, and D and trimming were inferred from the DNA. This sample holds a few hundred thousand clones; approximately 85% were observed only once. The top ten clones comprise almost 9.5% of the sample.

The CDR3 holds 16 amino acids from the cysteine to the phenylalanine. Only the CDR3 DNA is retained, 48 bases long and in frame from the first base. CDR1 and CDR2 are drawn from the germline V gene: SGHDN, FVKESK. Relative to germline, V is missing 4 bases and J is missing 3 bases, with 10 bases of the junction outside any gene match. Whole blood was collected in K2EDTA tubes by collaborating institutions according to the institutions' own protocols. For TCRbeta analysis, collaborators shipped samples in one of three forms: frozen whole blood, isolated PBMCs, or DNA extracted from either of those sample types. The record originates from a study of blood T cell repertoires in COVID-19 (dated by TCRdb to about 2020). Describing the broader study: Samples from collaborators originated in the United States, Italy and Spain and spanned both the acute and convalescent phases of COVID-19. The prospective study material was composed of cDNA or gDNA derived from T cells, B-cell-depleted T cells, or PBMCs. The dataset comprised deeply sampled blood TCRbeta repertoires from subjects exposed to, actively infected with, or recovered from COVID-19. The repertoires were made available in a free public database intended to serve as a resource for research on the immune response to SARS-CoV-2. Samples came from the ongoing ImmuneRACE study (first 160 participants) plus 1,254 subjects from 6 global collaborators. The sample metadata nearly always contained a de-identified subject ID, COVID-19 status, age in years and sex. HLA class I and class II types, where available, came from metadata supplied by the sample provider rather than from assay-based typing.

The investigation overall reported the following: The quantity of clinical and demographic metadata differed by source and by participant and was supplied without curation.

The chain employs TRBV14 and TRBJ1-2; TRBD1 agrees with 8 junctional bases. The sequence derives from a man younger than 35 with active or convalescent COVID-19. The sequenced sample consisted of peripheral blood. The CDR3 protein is CASSLRRTGRDYGYTF. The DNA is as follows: TGTGCCAGCAGCCTCCGGCGGACAGGGAGGGACTATGGCTACACCTTC.